This T cell receptor beta chain came from a study of blood T cell repertoires in COVID-19. The overall study: Both acute and convalescent COVID-19 samples were obtained from the United States, Italy and Spain. T cells, B-cell-depleted T cells, or PBMCs supplied cDNA or gDNA.

The data were produced by immunoSEQ multiplex PCR, yet TCRdb's version contains in-frame clones alone and is incomplete. Among about 15,000 clones, roughly 88% were seen once, and the ten largest hold approximately 9.6%. The V segment lost 3 bases and the J segment 2 bases; nucleotides outside the gene matches: 9. CDR3 length: 16 residues. Germline V gene lookup returns CDR1 MNHEY and CDR2 SMNVEV (reference sequence). This chain connects TRBV27 to TRBJ2-5; 7 bases match TRBD1. The source of this sequence is a human donor in a cohort sampled during active COVID-19. Input material: peripheral blood. The CDR3 DNA is TGTGCCAGCAGTTTCGTCTCAGGGACAGCACAAGAGACCCAGTACTTC. It specifies CASSFVSGTAQETQYF.